The entry below gives a single T cell receptor beta chain sequence along with its context. Germline V gene lookup returns CDR1 MNHEY and CDR2 SVGAGI. V lost 2 bases and J lost 5, with 12 bases in between. The CDR3 sequence is 14 residues long. This entry belongs to a study of T cell responses to AZD1222 COVID-19 vaccine. The table came from immunoSEQ multiplex PCR; TCRdb's copy has only in-frame clones and leaves some out. Of about 130,000 clones in the sample, around 90% are singletons; the top ten hold 5% to 7%. The sequence was obtained from an adult who received the AZD1222 COVID-19 vaccine. The rearrangement links TRBV6-5 to TRBJ1-2; a weak D match, TRBD1 (5 bases). The sequencing used peripheral blood, collected 28 days after the second AZD1222 dose. Here the CDR3 DNA reads TGTGCCAGCAGTTACGCGGCAGGGAGGTATGGCTACACCTTC. This encodes CASSYAAGRYGYTF.